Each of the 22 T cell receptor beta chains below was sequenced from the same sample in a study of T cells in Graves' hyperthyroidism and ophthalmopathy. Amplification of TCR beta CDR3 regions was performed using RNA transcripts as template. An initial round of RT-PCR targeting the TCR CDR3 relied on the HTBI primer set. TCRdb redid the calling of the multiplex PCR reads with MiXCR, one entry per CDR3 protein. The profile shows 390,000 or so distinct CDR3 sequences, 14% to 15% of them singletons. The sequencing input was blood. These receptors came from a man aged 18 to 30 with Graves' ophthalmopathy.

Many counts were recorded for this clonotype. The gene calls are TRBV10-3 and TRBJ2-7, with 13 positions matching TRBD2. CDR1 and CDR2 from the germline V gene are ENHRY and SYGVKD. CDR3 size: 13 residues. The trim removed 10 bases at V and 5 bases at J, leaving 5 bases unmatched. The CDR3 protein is CATEGLAGNEQYF. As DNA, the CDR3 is TGTGCCACTGAGGGACTAGCGGGAAACGAGCAGTACTTC.

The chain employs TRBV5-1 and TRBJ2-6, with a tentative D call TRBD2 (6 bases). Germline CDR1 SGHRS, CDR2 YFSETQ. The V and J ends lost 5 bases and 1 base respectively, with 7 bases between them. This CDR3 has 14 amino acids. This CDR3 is CASRGGSGANVLTF. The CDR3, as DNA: TGCGCCAGCAGGGGGGGTTCTGGGGCCAACGTCCTGACTTTC.

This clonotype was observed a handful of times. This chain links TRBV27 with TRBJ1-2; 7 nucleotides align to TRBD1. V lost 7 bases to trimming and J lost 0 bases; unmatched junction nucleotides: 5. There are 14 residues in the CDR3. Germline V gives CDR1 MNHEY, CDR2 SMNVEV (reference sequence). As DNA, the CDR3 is TGTGCCAGCAAGACCGGGACAGCTAACTATGGCTACACCTTC. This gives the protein CASKTGTANYGYTF.

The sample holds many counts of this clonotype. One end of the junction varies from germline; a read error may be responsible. CDR3 bases: TGTGCTAGCAGCGTCGGGACAGGGTACACCGGGGAGCTGTTTTTT. Protein product: CASSVGTGYTGELFF. The V gene is TRBV7-7, the J gene TRBJ2-2; 9 nucleotides align to TRBD1. The germline gives CDR1 SSHAT, CDR2 FNYEAQ (reference sequence). CDR3 length: 15 residues.

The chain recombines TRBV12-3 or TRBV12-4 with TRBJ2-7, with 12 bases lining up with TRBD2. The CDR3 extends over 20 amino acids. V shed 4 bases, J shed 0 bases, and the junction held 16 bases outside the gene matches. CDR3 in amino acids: CASSSPWGLAGGPPSYEQYF. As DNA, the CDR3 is TGTGCCAGCAGTTCCCCTTGGGGGCTAGCGGGAGGGCCTCCCTCCTACGAGCAGTACTTC.

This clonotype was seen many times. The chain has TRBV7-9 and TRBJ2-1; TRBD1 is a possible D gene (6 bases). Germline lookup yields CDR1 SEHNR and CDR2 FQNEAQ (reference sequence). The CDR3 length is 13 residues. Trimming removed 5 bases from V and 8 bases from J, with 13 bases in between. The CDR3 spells CASSETGRDEQFF. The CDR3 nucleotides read TGTGCCAGCAGCGAGACAGGTCGGGATGAGCAGTTCTTC.

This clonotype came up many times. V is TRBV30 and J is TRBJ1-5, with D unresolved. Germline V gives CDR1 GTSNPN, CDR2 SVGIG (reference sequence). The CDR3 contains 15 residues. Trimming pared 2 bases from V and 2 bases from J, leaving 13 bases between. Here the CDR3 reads CAWSFGGGGNQPQHF. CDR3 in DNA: TGTGCCTGGAGTTTCGGAGGCGGGGGCAATCAGCCCCAGCATTTT.

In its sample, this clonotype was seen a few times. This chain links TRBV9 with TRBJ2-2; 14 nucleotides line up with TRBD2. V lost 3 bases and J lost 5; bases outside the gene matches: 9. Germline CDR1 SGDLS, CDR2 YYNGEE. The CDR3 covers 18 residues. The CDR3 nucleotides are TGTGCCAGCAGCGGGTCCGGGACTAGCGGGAGTACTACCGGGGAGCTGTTTTTT. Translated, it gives CASSGSGTSGSTTGELFF.

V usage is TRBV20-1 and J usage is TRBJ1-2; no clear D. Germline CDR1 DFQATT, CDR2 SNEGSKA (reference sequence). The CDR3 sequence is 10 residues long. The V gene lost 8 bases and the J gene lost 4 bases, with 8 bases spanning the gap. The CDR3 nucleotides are TGCAGTATGAAGGGCTATGGCTACACCTTC. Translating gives CSMKGYGYTF.

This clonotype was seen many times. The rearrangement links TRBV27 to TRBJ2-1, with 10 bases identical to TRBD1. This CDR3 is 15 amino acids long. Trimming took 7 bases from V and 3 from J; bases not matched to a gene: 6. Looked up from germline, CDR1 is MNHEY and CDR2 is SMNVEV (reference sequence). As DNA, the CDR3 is TGTGCCAGCACCAGGGACAGGGGTATCTACAATGAGCAGTTCTTC. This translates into CASTRDRGIYNEQFF.

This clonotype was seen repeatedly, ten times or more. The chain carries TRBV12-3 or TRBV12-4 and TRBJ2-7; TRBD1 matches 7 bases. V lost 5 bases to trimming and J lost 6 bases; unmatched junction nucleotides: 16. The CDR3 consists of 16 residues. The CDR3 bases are TGTGCCAGCAGTCCTGGACAGGACTCCTTTGAGGGCGAGCAGTACTTC. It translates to CASSPGQDSFEGEQYF.

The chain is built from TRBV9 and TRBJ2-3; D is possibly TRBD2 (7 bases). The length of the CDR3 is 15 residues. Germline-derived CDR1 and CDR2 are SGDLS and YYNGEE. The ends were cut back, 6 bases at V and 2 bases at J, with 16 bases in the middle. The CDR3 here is CASTRRGADTDTQYF. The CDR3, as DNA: TGTGCCAGCACGCGCCGGGGGGCGGACACAGATACGCAGTATTTT.

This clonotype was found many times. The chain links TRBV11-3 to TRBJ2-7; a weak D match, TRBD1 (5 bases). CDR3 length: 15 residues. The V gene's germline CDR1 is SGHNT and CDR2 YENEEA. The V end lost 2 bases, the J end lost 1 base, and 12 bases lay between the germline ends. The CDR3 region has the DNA TGTGCCAGCAGCTTAATCGCAGGGAATTCCTACGAGCAGTACTTC. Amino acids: CASSLIAGNSYEQYF.

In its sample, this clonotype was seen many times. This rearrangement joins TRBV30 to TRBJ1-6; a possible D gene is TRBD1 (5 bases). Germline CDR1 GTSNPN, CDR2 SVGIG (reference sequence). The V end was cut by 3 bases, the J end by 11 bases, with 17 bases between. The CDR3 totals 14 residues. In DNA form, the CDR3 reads TGTGCCTGGAGGGACCAGGGTGCGAATCCACCCCTCCACTTT. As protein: CAWRDQGANPPLHF.

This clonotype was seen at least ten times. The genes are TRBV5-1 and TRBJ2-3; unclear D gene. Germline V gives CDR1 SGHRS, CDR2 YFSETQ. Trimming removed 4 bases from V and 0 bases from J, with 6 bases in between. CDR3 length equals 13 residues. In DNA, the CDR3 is TGCGCCAGCAGCACCTCTAGCACAGATACGCAGTATTTT. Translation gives CASSTSSTDTQYF.

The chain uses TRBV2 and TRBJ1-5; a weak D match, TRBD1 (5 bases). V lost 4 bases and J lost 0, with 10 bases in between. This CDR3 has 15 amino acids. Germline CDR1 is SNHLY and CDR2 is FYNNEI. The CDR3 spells CASSGTYPSNQPQHF. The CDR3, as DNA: TGTGCCAGCAGTGGGACATACCCTAGCAATCAGCCCCAGCATTTT.

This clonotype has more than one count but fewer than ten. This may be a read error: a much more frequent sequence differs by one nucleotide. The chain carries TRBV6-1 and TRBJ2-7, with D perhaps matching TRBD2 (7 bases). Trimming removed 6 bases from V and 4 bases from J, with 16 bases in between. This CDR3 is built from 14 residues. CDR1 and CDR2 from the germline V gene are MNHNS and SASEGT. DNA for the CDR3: TGTGCCAGCAGGTGGACTAGGGGGGGATACGAGCAGTACTTC. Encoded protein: CASRWTRGGYEQYF.

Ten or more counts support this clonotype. CDR3 protein: CASSFGTMNTEAFF. The CDR3 bases are TGTGCCAGCAGTTTTGGGACAATGAACACTGAAGCTTTCTTT. The chain has TRBV12-3 or TRBV12-4 and TRBJ1-1; the D gene is possibly TRBD1 (6 bases). This CDR3 spans 14 amino acids. The V end was cut by 3 bases, the J end by 0 bases, with 8 bases between.

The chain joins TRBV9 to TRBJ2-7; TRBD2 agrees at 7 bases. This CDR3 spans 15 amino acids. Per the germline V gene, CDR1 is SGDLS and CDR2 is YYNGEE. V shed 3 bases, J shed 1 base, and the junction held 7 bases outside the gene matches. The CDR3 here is CASSATGTTSYEQYF. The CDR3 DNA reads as TGTGCCAGCAGCGCAACCGGGACTACATCCTACGAGCAGTACTTC.

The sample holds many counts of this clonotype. The CDR3 coding sequence is TGTGCCAGCAGTTTTAATTTCAGACCGATGAACACTGAAGCTTTCTTT. It yields the protein CASSFNFRPMNTEAFF. The chain combines TRBV27 with TRBJ1-1; D call uncertain. Germline CDR1 reads MNHEY; CDR2 reads SMNVEV (reference sequence). V lost 3 bases and J 0 bases, leaving 14 bases between the germline ends. The CDR3 covers 16 residues.

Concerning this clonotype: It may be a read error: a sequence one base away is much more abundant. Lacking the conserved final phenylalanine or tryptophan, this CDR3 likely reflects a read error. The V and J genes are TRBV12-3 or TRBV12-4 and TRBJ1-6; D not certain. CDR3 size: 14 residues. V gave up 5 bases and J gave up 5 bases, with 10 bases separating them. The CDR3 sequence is CASSPRWDNSPLHL. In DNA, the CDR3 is TGTGCCAGCAGTCCCCGATGGGATAATTCACCCCTCCACCTT.

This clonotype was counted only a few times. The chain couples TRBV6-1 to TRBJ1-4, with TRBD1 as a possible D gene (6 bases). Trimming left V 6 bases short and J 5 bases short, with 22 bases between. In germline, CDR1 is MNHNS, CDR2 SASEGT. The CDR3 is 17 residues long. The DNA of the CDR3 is TGTGCCAGCAGAGCCCCTGACTACACAGGGACAAATGAAAAACTGTTTTTT. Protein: CASRAPDYTGTNEKLFF.